Listed here is a single T cell receptor (beta chain). The antigen is undetermined. Clones were read by immunoSEQ multiplex PCR, and TCRdb kept only the in-frame ones, dropping some. The data contain 55,000 to 80,000 clones, roughly 87% of them singletons. Samples were taken at baseline and on day 1 of cycles 4 and 7. The record originates from a study of OX40 agonist ivuxolimab in advanced cancers. Study-wide background: Three patients responded partially, comprising one with hepatocellular carcinoma and two with cutaneous melanoma. General study points: With doses of 0.1 to 3.0 mg/kg, CD4+ and CD8+ blood T cells had undergone clonal expansion by week 6. CD8+ T cells showed, on average, more clonal expansion than CD4+ cells.

The CDR3 is 13 residues long. V lost 4 bases and J 4 bases, leaving 11 bases between the germline ends. The V gene's germline CDR1 is SGHRS and CDR2 YFSETQ. J is TRBJ2-5 and V is TRBV5-1; D gene unclear. Sequenced here: CD4+ or CD8+ T cells sorted from blood, sampled in a trial of the OX40 agonist ivuxolimab. The sequence derives from an adult with an advanced solid tumor such as melanoma, head and neck, liver or kidney cancer. CDR3 loop: CASSSTRRETQYF. The CDR3 region has the DNA TGCGCCAGCAGCAGCACACGGCGAGAGACCCAGTACTTC.